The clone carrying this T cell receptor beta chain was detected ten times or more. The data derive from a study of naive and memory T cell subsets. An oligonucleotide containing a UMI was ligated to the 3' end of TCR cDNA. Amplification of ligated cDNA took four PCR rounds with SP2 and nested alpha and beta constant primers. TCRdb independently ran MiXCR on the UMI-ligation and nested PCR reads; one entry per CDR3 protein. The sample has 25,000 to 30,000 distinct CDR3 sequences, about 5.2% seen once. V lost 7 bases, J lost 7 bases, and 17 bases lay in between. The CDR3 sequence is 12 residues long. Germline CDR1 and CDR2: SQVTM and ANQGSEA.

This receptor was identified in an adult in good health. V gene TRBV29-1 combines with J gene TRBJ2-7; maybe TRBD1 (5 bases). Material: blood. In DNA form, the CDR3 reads TGCAGCGCTAGGGGTGGGGTCGGGGAGCAGTACTTC. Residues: CSARGGVGEQYF.